The clone carrying this T cell receptor beta chain was seen only once. Original processing methods: Amplification of reference gene primers provided the estimated nucleated cell counts. The method was immunoSEQ multiplex PCR; TCRdb's version includes in-frame clones alone and lacks a portion of them. The V and J calls and clone size were taken over from that table, and D and trimming were inferred from the DNA. The sample has more than 95,000 clones, 75% to 90% seen once. Per germline, CDR1 LNHDA and CDR2 SQIVND (reference sequence). The CDR3 extends over 18 amino acids. Unmatched junction bases numbered 11, after V lost 5 bases and J lost 1 base. These data belong to a study of blood T cell repertoires in COVID-19. Study information: The United States, Italy and Spain were the sources of the acute and convalescent COVID-19 samples.

Input material: peripheral blood. The chain is built from TRBV19 and TRBJ1-1, with 12 positions matching TRBD1. This TCR was sampled from a man aged 55 to 70 with acute or convalescent COVID-19. Written as DNA, the CDR3 is TGTGCCAGTAGTGGATGGGGACAGGGGGCAGGAAAGAACACTGAAGCTTTCTTT. Protein product: CASSGWGQGAGKNTEAFF.